This is a list of T cell receptor beta chains from one sample in a study of spatial heterogeneity in lung cancer. TCRdb fed the 5' RACE reads into MiXCR, producing one record per CDR3 protein. The table lists 6,000 to 8,500 distinct CDR3 sequences, 8.5% to 10% of them singletons, with about half in the top ten. The sample in question was PBMCs, obtained at surgery. The source is a male donor with early-stage non-small cell lung cancer. Each CDR3 is given with its conserved first and last residue. A D gene is named only where the DNA matches it firmly. Only some rows state a clone size, as once, few, many or a class for expanded clones.

cdr3_nt: TGTGCCAGCAGAGGCTGGGGGATGACTAGCGGGAGAGAAACGAACACCGGGGAGCTGTTTTTT; cdr3_aa: CASRGWGMTSGRETNTGELFF; v_call: TRBV28; clone_size: many; j_call: TRBJ2-2; d_call: TRBD2
cdr3_nt: TGTGCCAGCTCACCGACAAGGCAGGAGCAGTTCTTC; cdr3_aa: CASSPTRQEQFF; v_call: TRBV18; clone_size: many; j_call: TRBJ2-1; d_call: .
cdr3_nt: TGTGCCATCAGGCCGTATAGCGCAGATACGCAGTATTTT; cdr3_aa: CAIRPYSADTQYF; v_call: TRBV10-3; clone_size: many; j_call: TRBJ2-3; d_call: .
cdr3_nt: TGTGCTAGCAGCCAGGTGGGGACTAGCGGGACCGAGACCCAGTACTTC; cdr3_aa: CASSQVGTSGTETQYF; v_call: TRBV7-7; clone_size: many; j_call: TRBJ2-5; d_call: TRBD2
cdr3_nt: TGCAGCGTCCGAGGGACTAGCGGGAGTTTCGATGAGCAGTTCTTC; cdr3_aa: CSVRGTSGSFDEQFF; v_call: TRBV29-1; clone_size: medium-sized; j_call: TRBJ2-1; d_call: TRBD2
cdr3_nt: TGTGCCAGCAGCGAGACAGTACCTGGGGCCAACGTCCTGACTTTC; cdr3_aa: CASSETVPGANVLTF; v_call: TRBV7-2; clone_size: few; j_call: TRBJ2-6; d_call: .
cdr3_nt: TGTGCCAGCAGCTTCCGCTGGTCAGCCGATCAGCCCCAGCATTTT; cdr3_aa: CASSFRWSADQPQHF; v_call: TRBV7-2; clone_size: many; j_call: TRBJ1-5; d_call: .
cdr3_nt: TGTGCCAGCAGCGTATACCCAGGGTCGGTAGAGACCCAGTACTTC; cdr3_aa: CASSVYPGSVETQYF; v_call: TRBV9; clone_size: few; j_call: TRBJ2-5; d_call: .
cdr3_nt: TGTGCCAGCAGCCCAACCGCGGGACCCCAGTTCTTC; cdr3_aa: CASSPTAGPQFF; v_call: TRBV7-8; clone_size: many; j_call: TRBJ2-1; d_call: .
cdr3_nt: TGTGCCAGCAGTTGGGGGGGCACGTTGAACACTGAAGCTTTCTTT; cdr3_aa: CASSWGGTLNTEAFF; v_call: TRBV7-9; clone_size: few; j_call: TRBJ1-1; d_call: .
cdr3_nt: TGTGCCAGCAGGGGGGGACAACTCACTGAAGCTTTCTTT; cdr3_aa: CASRGGQLTEAFF; v_call: TRBV27; clone_size: many; j_call: TRBJ1-1; d_call: .
cdr3_nt: TGCAGTGCTAGGACCCCTACAGGGATTTCCGAAAGGACCGGGGAGCTGTTTTTT; cdr3_aa: CSARTPTGISERTGELFF; v_call: TRBV20-1; clone_size: few; j_call: TRBJ2-2; d_call: .
cdr3_nt: TGTGCCAGCAGTTACTCGCGGGAGAGGAGAAATGAGCAGTTCTTC; cdr3_aa: CASSYSRERRNEQFF; v_call: TRBV6-5; clone_size: many; j_call: TRBJ2-1; d_call: TRBD2
cdr3_nt: TGTGCCAGCAGCCCTAGCGGGATCTACGAGCAGTACTTC; cdr3_aa: CASSPSGIYEQYF; v_call: TRBV7-9; clone_size: .; j_call: TRBJ2-7; d_call: TRBD2
cdr3_nt: TGCGCCAGCAGCTTGGGACAGACAAGCTCCTACGAGCAGTACTTC; cdr3_aa: CASSLGQTSSYEQYF; v_call: TRBV5-1; clone_size: many; j_call: TRBJ2-7; d_call: .
cdr3_nt: TGTGCCAGCAGCCAAGTTCCCTACCAGAAGTCTCACGAGCAGTACTTC; cdr3_aa: CASSQVPYQKSHEQYF; v_call: TRBV14; clone_size: many; j_call: TRBJ2-7; d_call: .
cdr3_nt: TGTGCCAGCAGTCCAAAACGGGACAGGGCTGAGTTTGGGTCACCCCTCCACTTT; cdr3_aa: CASSPKRDRAEFGSPLHF; v_call: TRBV12-3/TRBV12-4; clone_size: .; j_call: TRBJ1-6; d_call: TRBD1
cdr3_nt: TGTGCCAGCAGCCAAGAAGGAATGGGTCGGGGCACAGATACGCAGTATTTT; cdr3_aa: CASSQEGMGRGTDTQYF; v_call: TRBV3-1; clone_size: .; j_call: TRBJ2-3; d_call: .
cdr3_nt: TGTGCCAGCAGTTATCAGTTGGCGGCGGGAGTACGCGAGCAGTACTTC; cdr3_aa: CASSYQLAAGVREQYF; v_call: TRBV6-2/TRBV6-3; clone_size: many; j_call: TRBJ2-7; d_call: TRBD2
cdr3_nt: TGTGCCAGCAGTTACTGGACCAGAGGTGGGGAGCTGTTTTTT; cdr3_aa: CASSYWTRGGELFF; v_call: TRBV6-5; clone_size: many; j_call: TRBJ2-2; d_call: .
cdr3_nt: TGTGCCAGCAGCTTAGCCTCTAGCGGGAGCCAAGAGACCCAGTACTTC; cdr3_aa: CASSLASSGSQETQYF; v_call: TRBV7-6; clone_size: many; j_call: TRBJ2-5; d_call: TRBD2
cdr3_nt: TGCAGTGCCAAGTGGGCCCTTAGGGGAACTGAAGCTTTCTTT; cdr3_aa: CSAKWALRGTEAFF; v_call: TRBV20-1; clone_size: .; j_call: TRBJ1-1; d_call: .
cdr3_nt: TGTGCCAGCAGCCCATGGGGGAACACCGGGGAGCTGTTTTTT; cdr3_aa: CASSPWGNTGELFF; v_call: TRBV11-3; clone_size: many; j_call: TRBJ2-2; d_call: .
cdr3_nt: TGTGCCAGCAGCGTAAATCGTGGACAGACAGGGGATACGCAGTATTTT; cdr3_aa: CASSVNRGQTGDTQYF; v_call: TRBV9; clone_size: many; j_call: TRBJ2-3; d_call: TRBD1
cdr3_nt: TGCGCCAGCAGCCAAGATATCTTGTTGCCCCTAACCTACGAGCAGTACTTC; cdr3_aa: CASSQDILLPLTYEQYF; v_call: TRBV4-1; clone_size: many; j_call: TRBJ2-7; d_call: .
cdr3_nt: TGTGCCAGCAGCGTAGATGGCCGGGAGTCCCCCGGGGAGCTGTTTTTT; cdr3_aa: CASSVDGRESPGELFF; v_call: TRBV9; clone_size: many; j_call: TRBJ2-2; d_call: .
cdr3_nt: TGCGCCAGCAGCTTCGGGCAGGGTACCGGGGAGCTGTTTTTT; cdr3_aa: CASSFGQGTGELFF; v_call: TRBV5-1; clone_size: many; j_call: TRBJ2-2; d_call: .
cdr3_nt: TGCGCCAGCAGCCAAGATAGCGGGGGCGGCACCGGGGAGCTGTTTTTT; cdr3_aa: CASSQDSGGGTGELFF; v_call: TRBV4-3; clone_size: medium-sized; j_call: TRBJ2-2; d_call: TRBD2
cdr3_nt: TGTGCTAGTGGTTACGCGGCAAATCAGCCCCAGCATTTT; cdr3_aa: CASGYAANQPQHF; v_call: TRBV12-5; clone_size: medium-sized; j_call: TRBJ1-5; d_call: .
cdr3_nt: TGTGCCAGCAGCTTGGCGGTGGTTGTGACTAGACACAATGAGCAGTTCTTC; cdr3_aa: CASSLAVVVTRHNEQFF; v_call: TRBV5-7; clone_size: .; j_call: TRBJ2-1; d_call: .
cdr3_nt: TGTGCCAGTAGACCTAGCGGGAGTCTCGAGACCCAGTACTTC; cdr3_aa: CASRPSGSLETQYF; v_call: TRBV19; clone_size: many; j_call: TRBJ2-5; d_call: TRBD2
cdr3_nt: TGCGCCAGCAGTGAATGGGGGGAATCAGCCAAAAACATTCAGTACTTC; cdr3_aa: CASSEWGESAKNIQYF; v_call: TRBV10-2; clone_size: many; j_call: TRBJ2-4; d_call: .
cdr3_nt: TGCGCCAGCAGCTTGGAGGGGGGCCGGAATGGCTACACCTTC; cdr3_aa: CASSLEGGRNGYTF; v_call: TRBV5-1; clone_size: medium-sized; j_call: TRBJ1-2; d_call: .
cdr3_nt: TGTGCCAGCAGCTTAGGAAGGCTAGCGGGGGACGGTCTTAATGAGCAGTTCTTC; cdr3_aa: CASSLGRLAGDGLNEQFF; v_call: TRBV7-8; clone_size: .; j_call: TRBJ2-1; d_call: TRBD2
cdr3_nt: TGTGCCAGCAGCATCGAGACAGGGGTTGGAAACACCATATATTTT; cdr3_aa: CASSIETGVGNTIYF; v_call: TRBV6-2/TRBV6-3; clone_size: many; j_call: TRBJ1-3; d_call: TRBD1
cdr3_nt: TGCAGCGTTGAAGCCGGGGCCAACGTCCTGACTTTC; cdr3_aa: CSVEAGANVLTF; v_call: TRBV29-1; clone_size: large; j_call: TRBJ2-6; d_call: .
cdr3_nt: TGTGCCAGCAGCTCTCAAGGGATCAGTAATGAAAAACTGTTTTTT; cdr3_aa: CASSSQGISNEKLFF; v_call: TRBV7-2; clone_size: many; j_call: TRBJ1-4; d_call: .
cdr3_nt: TGTGCCAGCAGTTACTCCCTTCGCCCCTCTGGGGCCAACGTCCTGACTTTC; cdr3_aa: CASSYSLRPSGANVLTF; v_call: TRBV6-5; clone_size: .; j_call: TRBJ2-6; d_call: .
cdr3_nt: TGCGCCAGCAGCCAAGATTTCGGAAAACTGTTTTTT; cdr3_aa: CASSQDFGKLFF; v_call: TRBV4-1; clone_size: few; j_call: TRBJ1-4; d_call: .
cdr3_nt: TGTGCCTGGAGTCCTAGCGGGAGGGAAGAGACCCAGTACTTC; cdr3_aa: CAWSPSGREETQYF; v_call: TRBV30; clone_size: .; j_call: TRBJ2-5; d_call: TRBD2
cdr3_nt: TGTGCCAGCAGCTCCCTTTTCGAGCGTGATACGCAGTATTTT; cdr3_aa: CASSSLFERDTQYF; v_call: TRBV7-2; clone_size: many; j_call: TRBJ2-3; d_call: .
cdr3_nt: TGTGCCAGCAGATCTGGGCAACTTGAGACCCAGTACTTC; cdr3_aa: CASRSGQLETQYF; v_call: TRBV7-2; clone_size: few; j_call: TRBJ2-5; d_call: .
cdr3_nt: TGTGCCTGGAGTGTACAGGGGCCGGCTAACTATGGCTACACCTTC; cdr3_aa: CAWSVQGPANYGYTF; v_call: TRBV30; clone_size: many; j_call: TRBJ1-2; d_call: TRBD1
cdr3_nt: TGTGCCAGCAGCTTGGAAGGGACTAGCTCTAGCACAGATACGCAGTATTTT; cdr3_aa: CASSLEGTSSSTDTQYF; v_call: TRBV5-8; clone_size: many; j_call: TRBJ2-3; d_call: TRBD2
cdr3_nt: TGTGCCACCAGTGCGACAGGAGATTATGAAAAACTGTTTTTT; cdr3_aa: CATSATGDYEKLFF; v_call: TRBV24-1; clone_size: .; j_call: TRBJ1-4; d_call: .
cdr3_nt: TGTGCCAGCAGCGTGAACGAGGGCTCCTCAGATACGCAGTATTTT; cdr3_aa: CASSVNEGSSDTQYF; v_call: TRBV6-6; clone_size: many; j_call: TRBJ2-3; d_call: .
cdr3_nt: TGTGCCAGCAGCTTAGTCCTTAATCAGCCCCAGCATTTT; cdr3_aa: CASSLVLNQPQHF; v_call: TRBV7-2; clone_size: many; j_call: TRBJ1-5; d_call: .
cdr3_nt: TGTGCCAGCAGCCCTAGTTTCGGCGGGATCTACGAGCAGTACTTC; cdr3_aa: CASSPSFGGIYEQYF; v_call: TRBV11-2; clone_size: many; j_call: TRBJ2-7; d_call: .
cdr3_nt: TGTGCCAGCAGCCAGAACTGGGAGACCCAGTACTTC; cdr3_aa: CASSQNWETQYF; v_call: TRBV14; clone_size: many; j_call: TRBJ2-5; d_call: .
cdr3_nt: TGTGCCAGTAGTCCGAGGGAACGGGACAGGGGGTTCCATCAGCCCCAGCATTTT; cdr3_aa: CASSPRERDRGFHQPQHF; v_call: TRBV19; clone_size: .; j_call: TRBJ1-5; d_call: TRBD1
cdr3_nt: TGCAGTGCTAAGGACAGGGGGCGTATCGTCGGCTACACCTTC; cdr3_aa: CSAKDRGRIVGYTF; v_call: TRBV20-1; clone_size: many; j_call: TRBJ1-2; d_call: TRBD1
cdr3_nt: TGTGCCAGCAGCTTAGTCTTCGCGGGTCCGCTACATGGCTACACCTTC; cdr3_aa: CASSLVFAGPLHGYTF; v_call: TRBV7-2; clone_size: .; j_call: TRBJ1-2; d_call: .
cdr3_nt: TGTGCCAGCTCACCACCGCTCACTAGCGGGCCCAGCTCCTACGAGCAGTACTTC; cdr3_aa: CASSPPLTSGPSSYEQYF; v_call: TRBV18; clone_size: .; j_call: TRBJ2-7; d_call: TRBD2
cdr3_nt: TGTGCCAGCAGCCATGCCTTCCCGGGGGATCGTGGCTACACCTTC; cdr3_aa: CASSHAFPGDRGYTF; v_call: TRBV3-1; clone_size: few; j_call: TRBJ1-2; d_call: .
cdr3_nt: TGTGCCAGTAGTCGGACAGGGTACGCCGGGGAGCTGTTTTTT; cdr3_aa: CASSRTGYAGELFF; v_call: TRBV19; clone_size: many; j_call: TRBJ2-2; d_call: TRBD1